A selection of T cell receptor beta chains follows, all from one sample in a study of cytomegalovirus exposure and HLA in healthy donors. Sequencing was performed with immunoSEQ multiplex PCR; in TCRdb, only in-frame clones are kept and a portion is missing. The repertoire holds about 130,000 clones, with around 80% as singletons. Specimen: PBMCs. The receptors originated from a boy between 2 and 10 years old in good health and CMV-seronegative. Each CDR3 is given with its conserved first and last residue. Fields, in order: D gene, clone size, CDR3 length, V gene, J gene, CDR3 protein, CDR3 DNA. The D gene is left open where the match is weak. Clone sizes are given selectively: once, few, many, or a class where the clone is expanded.

TRBD1	.	13	TRBV7-9	TRBJ2-1	CASSPPGQGRFFF	TGTGCCAGCAGCCCACCTGGACAGGGAAGGTTTTTCTTC
TRBD1	.	19	TRBV5-1	TRBJ1-5	CASSSGGTGWTYSNQPQHF	TGCGCCAGCAGCTCCGGGGGGACAGGTTGGACTTATAGCAATCAGCCCCAGCATTTT
.	.	13	TRBV30	TRBJ1-2	CAWSVQLPSGYTF	TGTGCCTGGAGTGTACAACTACCTAGTGGCTACACCTTC
.	.	13	TRBV11-2	TRBJ1-1	CASSSTQNTEAFF	TGTGCCAGCAGCTCGACACAGAACACTGAAGCTTTCTTT
.	.	13	TRBV5-4	TRBJ1-1	CASSLEAAEEAFF	TGTGCCAGCAGCTTAGAGGCAGCGGAAGAAGCTTTCTTT
.	.	18	TRBV4-3	TRBJ2-1	CASSQDEKGAESYNEQFF	TGCGCCAGCAGCCAAGATGAAAAGGGAGCGGAATCCTACAATGAGCAGTTCTTC
TRBD2	.	18	TRBV19	TRBJ2-1	CASSIGTGGPGLRNEQFF	TGTGCCAGTAGTATCGGGACGGGAGGGCCCGGCCTTCGGAATGAGCAGTTCTTC
TRBD2	.	15	TRBV7-9	TRBJ2-2	CASSQDDGGTGELFF	TGTGCCAGCAGCCAAGATGACGGGGGGACCGGGGAGCTGTTTTTT
TRBD2	.	16	TRBV7-3	TRBJ2-3	CASSHGLAGSTDTQYF	TGTGCCAGCAGCCATGGACTAGCGGGGAGCACAGATACGCAGTATTTT
TRBD1	few	15	TRBV7-9	TRBJ1-2	CASTGTGGEYYGYTF	TGTGCCAGCACCGGGACAGGGGGGGAATACTATGGCTACACCTTC
.	.	13	TRBV7-3	TRBJ2-3	CASSLLGTDTQYF	TGTGCCAGCAGCTTACTCGGGACAGATACGCAGTATTTT
TRBD2	few	16	TRBV9	TRBJ2-3	CASSQGSGRATDTQYF	TGTGCCAGCAGCCAGGGTAGCGGGAGGGCAACAGATACGCAGTATTTT